The sample holds one count of the clone carrying this TCR beta chain. What it recognizes is unknown. The CDR3 consists of 16 residues. Germline-derived CDR1 and CDR2 are MDHEN and SYDVKM. V lost 8 bases and J lost 4; bases outside the gene matches: 13. This record belongs to a study of memory CD4+ T cells and cytomegalovirus serostatus. In the study overall: Donors were healthy Belgian adults, 9 or 10 CMV seropositive and fewer than 30 seronegative.

Study-wide findings and caveats: CD4+ memory repertoires contained about 40% of the 164 reported CMV TCRbeta sequences.

Assay: immunoSEQ multiplex PCR; the TCRdb copy retains only in-frame clones and omits some. This sample has under 65,000 clones, with 78% found just once. Single viable CD3+CD4+CD8-CD45RO+ cells were sorted as the memory CD4+ T cells. Serum IgG to CMV pp150, pp28, p38 and p52 defined serostatus. The specimen sequenced was memory CD4+ T cells from blood. This clonotype was sampled from an adult in good health and CMV-seronegative. This chain uses TRBV28 with TRBJ2-3; 9 nucleotides line up with TRBD2. This CDR3 reads CASSSVAGVVADTQYF. CDR3 nucleotides: TGTGCCAGCTCTTCCGTAGCGGGAGTTGTAGCAGATACGCAGTATTTT.